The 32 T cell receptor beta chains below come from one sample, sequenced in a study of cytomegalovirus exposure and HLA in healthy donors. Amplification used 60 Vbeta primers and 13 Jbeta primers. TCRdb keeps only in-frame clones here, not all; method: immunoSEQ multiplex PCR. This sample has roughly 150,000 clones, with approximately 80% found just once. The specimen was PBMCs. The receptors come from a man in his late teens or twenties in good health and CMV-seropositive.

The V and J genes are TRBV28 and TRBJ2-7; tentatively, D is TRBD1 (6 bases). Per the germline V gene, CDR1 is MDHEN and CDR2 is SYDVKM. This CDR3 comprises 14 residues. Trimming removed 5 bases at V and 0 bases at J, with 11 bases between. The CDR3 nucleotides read TGTGCCAGCAGTCCCAGGGGTCGCTCCTACGAGCAGTACTTC. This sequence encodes CASSPRGRSYEQYF.

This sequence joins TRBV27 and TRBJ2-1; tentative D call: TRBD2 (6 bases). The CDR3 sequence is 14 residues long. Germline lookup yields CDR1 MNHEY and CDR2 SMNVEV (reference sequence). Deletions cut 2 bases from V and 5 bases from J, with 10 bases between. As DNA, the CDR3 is TGTGCCAGCAGTTTAGCGGGATCTCACAATGAGCAGTTCTTC. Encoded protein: CASSLAGSHNEQFF.

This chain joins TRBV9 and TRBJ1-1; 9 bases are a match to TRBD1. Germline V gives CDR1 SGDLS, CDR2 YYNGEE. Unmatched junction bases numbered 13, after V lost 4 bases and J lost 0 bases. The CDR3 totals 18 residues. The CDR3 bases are TGTGCCAGCAGCCCCAGGGACAGGGTCTACCTGATGAACACTGAAGCTTTCTTT. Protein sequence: CASSPRDRVYLMNTEAFF.

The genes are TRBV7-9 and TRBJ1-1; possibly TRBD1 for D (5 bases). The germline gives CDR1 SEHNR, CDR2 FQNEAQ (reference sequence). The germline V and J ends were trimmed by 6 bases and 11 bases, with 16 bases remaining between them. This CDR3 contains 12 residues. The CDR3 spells CASSLIQDHAFF. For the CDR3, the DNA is TGTGCCAGCAGTTTAATACAGGATCATGCTTTCTTT.

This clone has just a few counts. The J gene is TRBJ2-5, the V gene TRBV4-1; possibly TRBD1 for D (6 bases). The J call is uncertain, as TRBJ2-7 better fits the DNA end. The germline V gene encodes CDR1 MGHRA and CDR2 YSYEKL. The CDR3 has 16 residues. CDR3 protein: CASSHKGSGGHDEQYF. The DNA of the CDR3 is TGCGCCAGCAGCCACAAAGGGAGTGGGGGCCATGACGAGCAGTACTTC.

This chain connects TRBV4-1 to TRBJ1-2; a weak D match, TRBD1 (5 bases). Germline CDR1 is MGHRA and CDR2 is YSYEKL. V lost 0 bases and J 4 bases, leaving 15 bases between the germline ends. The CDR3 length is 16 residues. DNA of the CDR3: TGCGCCAGCAGCCAAGAACGAGTGCGGGACCCCTATGGCTACACCTTC. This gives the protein CASSQERVRDPYGYTF.

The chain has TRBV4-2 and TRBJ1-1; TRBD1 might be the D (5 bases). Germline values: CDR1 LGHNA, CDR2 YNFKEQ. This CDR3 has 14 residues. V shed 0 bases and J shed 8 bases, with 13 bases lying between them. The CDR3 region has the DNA TGTGCCAGCAGCCAAGAATGGGACCGGGGGGAAGCTTTCTTT. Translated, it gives CASSQEWDRGEAFF.

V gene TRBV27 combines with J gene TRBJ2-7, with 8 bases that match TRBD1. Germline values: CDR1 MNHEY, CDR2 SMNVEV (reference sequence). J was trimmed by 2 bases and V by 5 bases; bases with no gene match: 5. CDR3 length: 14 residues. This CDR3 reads CASSLQGETYEQYF. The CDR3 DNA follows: TGTGCCAGCAGTCTACAGGGGGAGACCTACGAGCAGTACTTC.

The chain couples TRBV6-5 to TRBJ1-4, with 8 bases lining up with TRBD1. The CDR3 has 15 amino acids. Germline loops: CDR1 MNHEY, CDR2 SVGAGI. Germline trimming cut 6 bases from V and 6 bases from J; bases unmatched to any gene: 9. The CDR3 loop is CASSLDRVSDEKLFF. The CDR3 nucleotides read TGTGCCAGCAGCTTGGACAGGGTATCGGATGAAAAACTGTTTTTT.

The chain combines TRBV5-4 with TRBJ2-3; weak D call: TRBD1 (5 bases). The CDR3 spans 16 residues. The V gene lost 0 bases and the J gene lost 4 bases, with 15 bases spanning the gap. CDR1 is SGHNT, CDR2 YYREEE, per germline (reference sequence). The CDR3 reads CASSLVPTGSPDTQYF. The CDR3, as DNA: TGTGCCAGCAGCTTGGTCCCCACAGGAAGTCCAGATACGCAGTATTTT.

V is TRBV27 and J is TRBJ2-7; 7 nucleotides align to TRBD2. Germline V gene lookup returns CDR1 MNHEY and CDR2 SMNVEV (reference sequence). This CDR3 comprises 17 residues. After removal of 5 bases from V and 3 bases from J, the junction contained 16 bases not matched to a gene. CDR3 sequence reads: CASSPSMGEGPLYEQYF. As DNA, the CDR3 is TGTGCCAGCAGTCCCTCGATGGGGGAGGGTCCTCTCTACGAGCAGTACTTC.

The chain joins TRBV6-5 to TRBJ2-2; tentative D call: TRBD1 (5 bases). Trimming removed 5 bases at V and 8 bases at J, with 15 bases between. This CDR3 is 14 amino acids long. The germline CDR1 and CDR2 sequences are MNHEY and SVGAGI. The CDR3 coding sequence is TGTGCCAGCAGTCTCACACGACGGACAGGGGAGCTGTTTTTT. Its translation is CASSLTRRTGELFF.

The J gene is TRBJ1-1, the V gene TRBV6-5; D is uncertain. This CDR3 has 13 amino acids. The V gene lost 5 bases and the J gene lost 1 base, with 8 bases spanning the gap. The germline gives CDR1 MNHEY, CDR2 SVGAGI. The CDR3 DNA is TGTGCCAGCAGTCTGGGAGAGAACACTGAAGCTTTCTTT. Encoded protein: CASSLGENTEAFF.

CDR3 DNA: TGTGCCAGCAGTACCCGGGACAGGGAGAGTTTTAGCAATCAGCCCCAGCATTTT. It specifies CASSTRDRESFSNQPQHF. The V and J genes are TRBV28 and TRBJ1-5, with TRBD1 matching 9 bases. Germline-derived CDR1 and CDR2 are MDHEN and SYDVKM. The CDR3 has 18 residues. Trimming took 5 bases from V and 0 from J; bases not matched to a gene: 11.

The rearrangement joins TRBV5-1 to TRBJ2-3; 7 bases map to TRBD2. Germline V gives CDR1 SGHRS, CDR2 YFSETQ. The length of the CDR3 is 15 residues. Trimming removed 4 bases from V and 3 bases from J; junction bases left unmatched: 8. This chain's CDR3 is CASSLDTSETDTQYF. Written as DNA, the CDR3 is TGCGCCAGCAGCCTAGATACTAGCGAGACAGATACGCAGTATTTT.

The CDR3 nucleotides read TGTGCCAGCAGCTCCCCTGACGGACAGTTCAGCACAGATACGCAGTATTTT. This gives the protein CASSSPDGQFSTDTQYF. The rearrangement links TRBV7-9 to TRBJ2-3; tentative D call: TRBD1 (6 bases). This CDR3 contains 17 residues. V was clipped by 4 bases and J by 0 bases, with 17 bases between them. Germline lookup yields CDR1 SEHNR and CDR2 FQNEAQ (reference sequence).

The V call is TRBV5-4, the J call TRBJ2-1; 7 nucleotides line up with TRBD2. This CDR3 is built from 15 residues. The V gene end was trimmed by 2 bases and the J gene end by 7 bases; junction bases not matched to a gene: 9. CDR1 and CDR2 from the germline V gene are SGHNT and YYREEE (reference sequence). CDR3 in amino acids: CASSFPGLRGNEQFF. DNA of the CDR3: TGTGCCAGCAGCTTTCCGGGACTACGAGGGAATGAGCAGTTCTTC.

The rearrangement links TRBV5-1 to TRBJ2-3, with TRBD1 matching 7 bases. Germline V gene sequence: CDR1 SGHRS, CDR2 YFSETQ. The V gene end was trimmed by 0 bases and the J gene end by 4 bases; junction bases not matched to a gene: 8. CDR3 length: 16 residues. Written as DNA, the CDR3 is TGCGCCAGCAGCTTGGGACAGGGCCAGGTATCAGATACGCAGTATTTT. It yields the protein CASSLGQGQVSDTQYF.

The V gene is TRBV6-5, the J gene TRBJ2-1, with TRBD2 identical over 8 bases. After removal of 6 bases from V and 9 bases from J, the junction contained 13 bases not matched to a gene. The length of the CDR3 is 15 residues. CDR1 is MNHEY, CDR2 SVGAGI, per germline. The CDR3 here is CASSTTGTRLGEQFF. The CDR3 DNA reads TGTGCCAGCAGCACAACCGGGACTAGATTGGGTGAGCAGTTCTTC.

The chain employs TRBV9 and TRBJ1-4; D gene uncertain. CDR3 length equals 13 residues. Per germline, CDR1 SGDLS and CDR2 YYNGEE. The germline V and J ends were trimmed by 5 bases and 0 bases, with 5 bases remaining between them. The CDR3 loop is CASSIATNEKLFF. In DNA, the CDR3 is TGTGCCAGCAGTATTGCAACTAATGAAAAACTGTTTTTT.

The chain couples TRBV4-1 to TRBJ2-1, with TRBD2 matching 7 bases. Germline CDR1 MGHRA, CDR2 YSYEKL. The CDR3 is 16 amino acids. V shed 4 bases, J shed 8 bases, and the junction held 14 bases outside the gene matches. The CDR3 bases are TGCGCCAGCAGCCCGCCGAGTGGGGGGGGTTACGATGAGCAGTTCTTC. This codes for CASSPPSGGGYDEQFF.

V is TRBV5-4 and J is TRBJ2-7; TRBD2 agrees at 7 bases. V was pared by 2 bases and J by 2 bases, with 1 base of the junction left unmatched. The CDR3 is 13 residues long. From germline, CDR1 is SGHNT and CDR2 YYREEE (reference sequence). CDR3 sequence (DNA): TGTGCCAGCAGCTTTGGGGGGGCCTACGAGCAGTACTTC. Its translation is CASSFGGAYEQYF.

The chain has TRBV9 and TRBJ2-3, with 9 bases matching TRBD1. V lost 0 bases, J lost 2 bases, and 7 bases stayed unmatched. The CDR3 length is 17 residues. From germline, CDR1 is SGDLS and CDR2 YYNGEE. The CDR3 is CASSVATGQGHTDTQYF. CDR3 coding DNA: TGTGCCAGCAGCGTAGCTACGGGACAGGGCCACACAGATACGCAGTATTTT. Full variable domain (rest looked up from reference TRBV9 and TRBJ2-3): DSGVTQTPKHLITATGQRVTLRCSPRSGDLSVYWYQQSLDQGLQFLIQYYNGEERAKGNILERFSAQQFPDLHSELNLSSLELGDSALYFCASSVATGQGHTDTQYFGPGTRLTVL.

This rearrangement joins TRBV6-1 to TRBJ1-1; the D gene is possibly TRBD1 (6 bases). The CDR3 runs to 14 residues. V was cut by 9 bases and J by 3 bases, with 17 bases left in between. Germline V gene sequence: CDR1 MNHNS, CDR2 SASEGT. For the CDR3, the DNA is TGTGCCAGTCGTTACTTACAGGGAGACACTGAAGCTTTCTTT. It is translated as CASRYLQGDTEAFF.

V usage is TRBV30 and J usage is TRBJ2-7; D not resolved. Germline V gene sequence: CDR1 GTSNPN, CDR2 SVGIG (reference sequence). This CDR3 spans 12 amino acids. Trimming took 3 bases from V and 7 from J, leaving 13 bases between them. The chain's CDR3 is CAWSVPSLEQYF. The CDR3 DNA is TGTGCCTGGAGCGTTCCAAGCTTGGAGCAGTACTTC.

For the CDR3, the DNA is TGTGCCAGTAGTACCCCGGGACAGGGAACGGATCAGCCCCAGCATTTT. Residues: CASSTPGQGTDQPQHF. The V and J genes are TRBV19 and TRBJ1-5, with TRBD1 matching 9 bases. The germline V gene encodes CDR1 LNHDA and CDR2 SQIVND (reference sequence). Unmatched junction bases numbered 9, after V lost 4 bases and J lost 5 bases. The CDR3 runs 16 residues.

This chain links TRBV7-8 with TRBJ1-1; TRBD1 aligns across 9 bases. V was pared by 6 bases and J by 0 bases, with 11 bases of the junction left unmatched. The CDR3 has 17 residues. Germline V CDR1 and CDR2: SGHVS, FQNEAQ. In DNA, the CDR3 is TGTGCCAGCAGGTCCGGGACAGGGACCCGGGTGAACACTGAAGCTTTCTTT. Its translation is CASRSGTGTRVNTEAFF.

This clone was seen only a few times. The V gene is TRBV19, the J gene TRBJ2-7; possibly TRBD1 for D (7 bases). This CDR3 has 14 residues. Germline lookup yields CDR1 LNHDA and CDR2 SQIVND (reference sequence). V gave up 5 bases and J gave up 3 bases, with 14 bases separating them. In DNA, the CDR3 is TGTGCCAGTAGTCTGGCGGGACAGTTCTACGAGCAGTACTTC. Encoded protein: CASSLAGQFYEQYF. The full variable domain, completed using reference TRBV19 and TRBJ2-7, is DGGITQSPKYLFRKEGQNVTLSCEQNLNHDAMYWYRQDPGQGLRLIYYSQIVNDFQKGDIAEGYSVSREKKESFPLTVTSAQKNPTAFYLCASSLAGQFYEQYFGPGTRLTVT.

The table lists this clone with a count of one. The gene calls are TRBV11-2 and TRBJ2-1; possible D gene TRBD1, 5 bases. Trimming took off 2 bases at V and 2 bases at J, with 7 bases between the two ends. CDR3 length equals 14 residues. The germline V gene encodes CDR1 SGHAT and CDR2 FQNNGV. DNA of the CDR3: TGTGCCAGCAGCTTACAGGGTACCTACAATGAGCAGTTCTTC. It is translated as CASSLQGTYNEQFF.

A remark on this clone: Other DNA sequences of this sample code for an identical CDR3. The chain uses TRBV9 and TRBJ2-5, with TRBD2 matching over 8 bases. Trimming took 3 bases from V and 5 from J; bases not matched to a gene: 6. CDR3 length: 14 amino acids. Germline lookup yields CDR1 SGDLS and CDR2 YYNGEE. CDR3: CASSDPGLEETQYF. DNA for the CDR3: TGTGCCAGCAGCGACCCGGGACTAGAGGAGACCCAGTACTTC.

Here the CDR3 reads CASSSLSFQETQYF. The DNA of the CDR3 is TGTGCCAGCAGCTCCCTTTCCTTCCAAGAGACCCAGTACTTC. The rearrangement joins TRBV5-5 to TRBJ2-5, with D unresolved. Germline V gene sequence: CDR1 SGHKS, CDR2 YYEKEE (reference sequence). V shed 3 bases and J shed 1 base, with 10 bases lying between them. The CDR3 has 14 amino acids.

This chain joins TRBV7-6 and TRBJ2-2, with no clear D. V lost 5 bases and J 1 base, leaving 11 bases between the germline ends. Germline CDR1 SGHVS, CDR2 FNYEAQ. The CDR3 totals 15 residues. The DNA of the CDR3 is TGTGCCAGCAGCCCGCGGAGAGGGAACACCGGGGAGCTGTTTTTT. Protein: CASSPRRGNTGELFF. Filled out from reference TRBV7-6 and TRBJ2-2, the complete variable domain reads GAGVSQSPRYKVTKRGQDVALRCDPISGHVSLYWYRQALGQGPEFLTYFNYEAQQDKSGLPNDRFSAERPEGSISTLTIQRTEQRDSAMYRCASSPRRGNTGELFFGEGSRLTVL.